This TCR beta chain was found in a study of long-term antiretroviral therapy in people with HIV. Each HIV participant was treated in the United States. Broader study findings: In HIV, the repertoires covered a tighter span of CDR3 lengths than in controls.

Regarding this clone: Its target is unknown.

immunoSEQ v3.0 was run at survey level. TCRdb's copy holds only in-frame clones and misses some; the assay was immunoSEQ multiplex PCR. The table includes approximately 21,000 clones, over 70% detected once. With 6 bases clipped from V and 2 bases from J, the junction kept 11 bases outside the gene matches. CDR1 is LNHDA and CDR2 is SQIVND in the germline V gene (reference sequence). This CDR3 has 16 amino acids. The sample consisted of unsorted PBMCs, taken 0.3 years after starting antiretroviral therapy. The V and J genes are TRBV19 and TRBJ2-3; 7 bases map to TRBD2. The receptor was isolated from a man aged 50-60 years with HIV. The CDR3 here is CASRLTLARVTDTQYF. The CDR3 nucleotides read TGTGCCAGTAGACTAACACTAGCGAGGGTCACAGATACGCAGTATTTT.